This TCR beta chain was profiled in a study of shared clonotypes between healthy human individuals. Whole-study context: The cohort comprised a couple of women and three men. Their ages spanned 18 to 49 years. Per donor, three plates held CD4 naive cells, three held CD4 memory, two held CD8 naive and one held CD8 memory.

The CDR3 runs 15 residues. Naive-designated CD8 cells lacked CD45RO, were positively enriched for CCR7, and omitted terminally differentiated effector memory CD45RA+ cells. Sorted subsets were amplified in replicate PCRs using 200 to 250 ng DNA, about 30,000 T cell genomes. The protocol was immunoSEQ multiplex PCR, while the TCRdb copy is restricted to in-frame clones and leaves out a portion. The data hold hundreds of thousands of clones, with roughly 95% observed a single time. The V and J genes are TRBV21-1 and TRBJ1-2. TRBV21-1 is reported as a pseudogene. The sequenced material came from naive CD8+ T cells sorted from blood. The sequence was collected from a woman aged 25 to 45 in good health. The CDR3 DNA follows: TGTGCCAGCAGCAAAGGGGGGACTAGAGGCTATGGCTACACCTTC. This gives the protein CASSKGGTRGYGYTF.